Listed below are T cell receptor beta chains from one sample, sequenced in a study of shared clonotypes between healthy human individuals. The protocol was immunoSEQ multiplex PCR, while the TCRdb copy is restricted to in-frame clones and leaves out a portion. The table includes approximately 340,000 clones, about 74% detected once. Sequencing was carried out using memory CD4+ T cells sorted from blood. The receptor source for this set is a man aged 25 to 40 in good health. CDR3s include the opening cysteine and the closing phenylalanine or tryptophan. A D gene is named only where the DNA matches it firmly. A clone size is listed for some rows: how often the clone was seen (once, few, many), or a class if it is expanded.

clone_size: many; d_call: .; j_call: TRBJ2-1; v_call: TRBV7-2; cdr3_nt: TGTGCCAGCAGTCTTCCTGGGGGGCGGGAGCGTGACAATGAGCAGTTCTTC; cdr3_aa: CASSLPGGRERDNEQFF
clone_size: .; d_call: .; j_call: TRBJ2-5; v_call: TRBV9; cdr3_nt: TGTGCCAGCAGCGTAGCCCCGAGTCAGGCGGGAGAGACCCAGTACTTC; cdr3_aa: CASSVAPSQAGETQYF
clone_size: once; d_call: .; j_call: TRBJ2-1; v_call: TRBV27; cdr3_nt: TGTGCCAGCAGGCCTTTAGTTCCAACTTTTTACAATGAGCAGTTCTTC; cdr3_aa: CASRPLVPTFYNEQFF
clone_size: .; d_call: TRBD2; j_call: TRBJ2-7; v_call: TRBV5-1; cdr3_nt: TGCGCCAGCAGCTTTACCCCTAGCGGGAGGATCCGCGAGCAGTACTTC; cdr3_aa: CASSFTPSGRIREQYF
clone_size: .; d_call: TRBD2; j_call: TRBJ2-7; v_call: TRBV6-1; cdr3_nt: TGTGCCAGCAGTGAGGGGACTAGCGGGAGTTACGAGCAGTACTTC; cdr3_aa: CASSEGTSGSYEQYF
clone_size: .; d_call: .; j_call: TRBJ2-1; v_call: TRBV6-6; cdr3_nt: TGTGCCAGCCTTTCCGGGGGCAGGGGTTCCTACAATGAGCAGTTCTTC; cdr3_aa: CASLSGGRGSYNEQFF
clone_size: .; d_call: .; j_call: TRBJ1-1; v_call: TRBV7-2; cdr3_nt: TGTGCCAGCAGCTTAGGGGCGAAGCTGAACACTGAAGCTTTCTTT; cdr3_aa: CASSLGAKLNTEAFF
clone_size: .; d_call: .; j_call: TRBJ1-1; v_call: TRBV5-1; cdr3_nt: TGCGCCAGCAGCTGGGGGACATCGAACACTGAAGCTTTCTTT; cdr3_aa: CASSWGTSNTEAFF
clone_size: once; d_call: .; j_call: TRBJ2-5; v_call: TRBV7-8; cdr3_nt: TGTGCCAGCAGCTTGAGGCGGCAAGAGACCCAGTACTTC; cdr3_aa: CASSLRRQETQYF
clone_size: few; d_call: TRBD1; j_call: TRBJ2-5; v_call: TRBV2; cdr3_nt: TGTGCCAGCAGGGACAGGGGTGAGACCCAGTACTTC; cdr3_aa: CASRDRGETQYF
clone_size: .; d_call: .; j_call: TRBJ1-1; v_call: TRBV11-1; cdr3_nt: TGTGCCAGCAGCTTAGGTAGTTTGAACACTGAAGCTTTCTTT; cdr3_aa: CASSLGSLNTEAFF
clone_size: .; d_call: TRBD2; j_call: TRBJ2-1; v_call: TRBV7-2; cdr3_nt: TGTGCCAGCAGCCCAAGGCGGCTAGCGGGAGTTGAGCAGTTCTTC; cdr3_aa: CASSPRRLAGVEQFF
clone_size: .; d_call: TRBD2; j_call: TRBJ2-5; v_call: TRBV2; cdr3_nt: TGTGCCAGCATGCTTCTAGAGACTAGCGTTTTTACAGAGACCCAGTACTTC; cdr3_aa: CASMLLETSVFTETQYF
clone_size: many; d_call: TRBD1; j_call: TRBJ2-3; v_call: TRBV5-5; cdr3_nt: TGTGCCAGCAGCTTGCTTAGACAGGGGGCAGGAGATACGCAGTATTTT; cdr3_aa: CASSLLRQGAGDTQYF
clone_size: .; d_call: .; j_call: TRBJ2-7; v_call: TRBV5-6; cdr3_nt: TGTGCCAGCAGCGGCCTAAGCTCCTACGAGCAGTACTTC; cdr3_aa: CASSGLSSYEQYF
clone_size: .; d_call: .; j_call: TRBJ2-4; v_call: TRBV19; cdr3_nt: TGTGCCAGTAGTATAGACCCCCAAGGACTTATTCAGTACTTC; cdr3_aa: CASSIDPQGLIQYF
clone_size: .; d_call: TRBD1; j_call: TRBJ1-1; v_call: TRBV11-3; cdr3_nt: TGTGCCAGCAGCTCAGGGGGAGGGAACACTGAAGCTTTCTTT; cdr3_aa: CASSSGGGNTEAFF
clone_size: .; d_call: .; j_call: TRBJ2-7; v_call: TRBV11-2; cdr3_nt: TGTGCCAGCAGCTCTCTTCGACACCCCTACGAGCAGTACTTC; cdr3_aa: CASSSLRHPYEQYF
clone_size: .; d_call: .; j_call: TRBJ1-4; v_call: TRBV5-1; cdr3_nt: TGCGCCAGCAGCCAAGGGGTCGCTGAAAAACTGTTTTTT; cdr3_aa: CASSQGVAEKLFF
clone_size: .; d_call: .; j_call: TRBJ2-5; v_call: TRBV14; cdr3_nt: TGTGCCAGCAGCCAATTGAGGACGGAGCAAGAGACCCAGTACTTC; cdr3_aa: CASSQLRTEQETQYF
clone_size: .; d_call: .; j_call: TRBJ2-5; v_call: TRBV6-5; cdr3_nt: TGTGCCAGCAGTTACCAGGGGGGAACCCAGTACTTC; cdr3_aa: CASSYQGGTQYF
clone_size: .; d_call: .; j_call: TRBJ2-7; v_call: TRBV7-2; cdr3_nt: TGTGCCAGCAGCTTAAGCTACGAGCAGTACTTC; cdr3_aa: CASSLSYEQYF
clone_size: few; d_call: .; j_call: TRBJ2-7; v_call: TRBV6-1; cdr3_nt: TGTGCCAGCAGTGGAACCCCGGCGGGGCAGTACTTC; cdr3_aa: CASSGTPAGQYF
clone_size: .; d_call: .; j_call: TRBJ1-2; v_call: TRBV10-3; cdr3_nt: TGTGCCATCAGTGAGGACGGCCCCTATGGCTACACCTTC; cdr3_aa: CAISEDGPYGYTF
clone_size: few; d_call: .; j_call: TRBJ1-5; v_call: TRBV30; cdr3_nt: TGTGCCTGGAGTTCTACAGGAGGTAATCAGCCCCAGCATTTT; cdr3_aa: CAWSSTGGNQPQHF
clone_size: .; d_call: .; j_call: TRBJ1-1; v_call: TRBV5-4; cdr3_nt: TGTGCCAGCAGCTTGGCCGGTATGGGTAGCAACACTGAAGCTTTCTTT; cdr3_aa: CASSLAGMGSNTEAFF
clone_size: few; d_call: .; j_call: TRBJ2-7; v_call: TRBV2; cdr3_nt: TGTGCCAGCAGTGTGCAGAGCGGTGCCTACGAGCAGTACTTC; cdr3_aa: CASSVQSGAYEQYF
clone_size: .; d_call: TRBD2; j_call: TRBJ2-1; v_call: TRBV4-3; cdr3_nt: TGCGCCAGCAGCCAAGAGGAGCGGGAGTTTTACAATGAGCAGTTCTTC; cdr3_aa: CASSQEEREFYNEQFF
clone_size: .; d_call: .; j_call: TRBJ2-5; v_call: TRBV27; cdr3_nt: TGTGCCAGCAGCCGAGGAAGGTGGGAGACCCAGTACTTC; cdr3_aa: CASSRGRWETQYF
clone_size: .; d_call: .; j_call: TRBJ2-1; v_call: TRBV6-4; cdr3_nt: TGTGCCAGCAGTGGCGGACACGGGTGGCTCAATAAGCAGTTCTTC; cdr3_aa: CASSGGHGWLNKQFF
clone_size: few; d_call: .; j_call: TRBJ2-1; v_call: TRBV19; cdr3_nt: TGTGCCAGTACCCATGGCGGGTTCTACAATGAGCAGTTCTTC; cdr3_aa: CASTHGGFYNEQFF
clone_size: .; d_call: .; j_call: TRBJ1-2; v_call: TRBV2; cdr3_nt: TGTGCCAGCAGTGAGACTGCCCTCTATGGCTACACCTTC; cdr3_aa: CASSETALYGYTF
clone_size: .; d_call: TRBD2; j_call: TRBJ2-1; v_call: TRBV18; cdr3_nt: TGTGCCAGCTCGACCACGGGGGGCTCCTACAATGAGCAGTTCTTC; cdr3_aa: CASSTTGGSYNEQFF
clone_size: .; d_call: .; j_call: TRBJ1-4; v_call: TRBV27; cdr3_nt: TGTGCCAGCAGTTTATCACGAGCCGACAATGAAAAACTGTTTTTT; cdr3_aa: CASSLSRADNEKLFF
clone_size: few; d_call: TRBD2; j_call: TRBJ2-1; v_call: TRBV29-1; cdr3_nt: TGCAGCGTTGAACGGGGACCGGGACTAGAAGGGAGTGAGCAGTTCTTC; cdr3_aa: CSVERGPGLEGSEQFF
clone_size: .; d_call: .; j_call: TRBJ2-7; v_call: TRBV19; cdr3_nt: TGTGCCAGTAGTATAGATCGGGCCAGCCGGGAGCAGTACTTC; cdr3_aa: CASSIDRASREQYF
clone_size: .; d_call: TRBD1; j_call: TRBJ2-1; v_call: TRBV6-4; cdr3_nt: TGTGCCAGCAGTGACTCAGGGGGCGCCTACAATGAGCAGTTCTTC; cdr3_aa: CASSDSGGAYNEQFF
clone_size: .; d_call: TRBD1; j_call: TRBJ2-2; v_call: TRBV28; cdr3_nt: TGTGCCAGCAGTTACCCACAGGGGACCGGGGAGCTGTTTTTT; cdr3_aa: CASSYPQGTGELFF
clone_size: once; d_call: TRBD1; j_call: TRBJ2-7; v_call: TRBV5-1; cdr3_nt: TGCGCCAGCAGCACGGGACAGTACTACGAGCAGTACTTC; cdr3_aa: CASSTGQYYEQYF
clone_size: .; d_call: .; j_call: TRBJ2-7; v_call: TRBV5-4; cdr3_nt: TGTGCCAGCAGCTTCGGCTCCTACGAGCAGTACTTC; cdr3_aa: CASSFGSYEQYF
clone_size: .; d_call: TRBD1; j_call: TRBJ2-3; v_call: TRBV5-8; cdr3_nt: TGTGCCAGCAGCGTCGGGACAGGGGGTATAGATACGCAGTATTTT; cdr3_aa: CASSVGTGGIDTQYF
clone_size: once; d_call: TRBD2; j_call: TRBJ2-1; v_call: TRBV10-2; cdr3_nt: TGCGCCAGCAGTGAGTTTCCTAGCGGGAGGTACAATGAGCAGTTCTTC; cdr3_aa: CASSEFPSGRYNEQFF
clone_size: .; d_call: .; j_call: TRBJ2-7; v_call: TRBV10-1; cdr3_nt: TGCGCCAGCAGACCAAACCGGCAGTACTTC; cdr3_aa: CASRPNRQYF
clone_size: .; d_call: .; j_call: TRBJ2-7; v_call: TRBV7-2; cdr3_nt: TGTGCCAGCAGCCAGCAGCCCGGGACGATCTACGAGCAGTACTTC; cdr3_aa: CASSQQPGTIYEQYF
clone_size: .; d_call: .; j_call: TRBJ2-1; v_call: TRBV4-2; cdr3_nt: TGTGCCAGCAGCCAAGATCACTCCGGAGATGAGCAGTTCTTC; cdr3_aa: CASSQDHSGDEQFF
clone_size: .; d_call: TRBD1; j_call: TRBJ1-2; v_call: TRBV5-4; cdr3_nt: TGTGCCAGCAGCATACCTTCCGGGACAGGGGATGGCTACACCTTC; cdr3_aa: CASSIPSGTGDGYTF
clone_size: .; d_call: .; j_call: TRBJ2-7; v_call: TRBV6-6; cdr3_nt: TGTGCCAGCAGCCCGGGACAACTCTACGAGCAGTACTTC; cdr3_aa: CASSPGQLYEQYF
clone_size: .; d_call: .; j_call: TRBJ2-7; v_call: TRBV7-2; cdr3_nt: TGTGCCAGCAGCTTAGAGGCGGAAAAGGAGCAGTACTTC; cdr3_aa: CASSLEAEKEQYF
clone_size: .; d_call: TRBD2; j_call: TRBJ2-3; v_call: TRBV5-1; cdr3_nt: TGCGCCAGCAGCTTAGACGGGAGGAGCACAGATACGCAGTATTTT; cdr3_aa: CASSLDGRSTDTQYF
clone_size: .; d_call: .; j_call: TRBJ1-6; v_call: TRBV7-9; cdr3_nt: TGTGCCAGCAGCCCACGAACAGGGAATAATTCACCCCTCCACTTT; cdr3_aa: CASSPRTGNNSPLHF
clone_size: .; d_call: .; j_call: TRBJ2-3; v_call: TRBV7-8; cdr3_nt: TGTGCCAGCAGCTTAGTGTCCGATACGCAGTATTTT; cdr3_aa: CASSLVSDTQYF
clone_size: .; d_call: .; j_call: TRBJ2-7; v_call: TRBV7-2; cdr3_nt: TGTGCCAGCAGCTTAGTTCACGGCTACGAGCAGTACTTC; cdr3_aa: CASSLVHGYEQYF
clone_size: .; d_call: .; j_call: TRBJ1-1; v_call: TRBV7-2; cdr3_nt: TGTGCCAGCAGCTTAGATTACACTGAAGCTTTCTTT; cdr3_aa: CASSLDYTEAFF
clone_size: .; d_call: .; j_call: TRBJ1-1; v_call: TRBV19; cdr3_nt: TGTGCCAGTAGTCCCCGGACATCGTCGAACACTGAAGCTTTCTTT; cdr3_aa: CASSPRTSSNTEAFF
clone_size: .; d_call: .; j_call: TRBJ2-7; v_call: TRBV5-1; cdr3_nt: TGCGCCAGCAGCTTGTATTTTCCTCGGACCGAGGCCCCCTACGAGCAGTACTTC; cdr3_aa: CASSLYFPRTEAPYEQYF
clone_size: .; d_call: .; j_call: TRBJ1-1; v_call: TRBV5-1; cdr3_nt: TGCGCCAGCAGAACCGGGAGGGACACTGAAGCTTTCTTT; cdr3_aa: CASRTGRDTEAFF
clone_size: .; d_call: TRBD2; j_call: TRBJ2-7; v_call: TRBV5-4; cdr3_nt: TGTGCCAGCAGCTTGCCCGGGAGGGCCTCCGAGCAGTACTTC; cdr3_aa: CASSLPGRASEQYF